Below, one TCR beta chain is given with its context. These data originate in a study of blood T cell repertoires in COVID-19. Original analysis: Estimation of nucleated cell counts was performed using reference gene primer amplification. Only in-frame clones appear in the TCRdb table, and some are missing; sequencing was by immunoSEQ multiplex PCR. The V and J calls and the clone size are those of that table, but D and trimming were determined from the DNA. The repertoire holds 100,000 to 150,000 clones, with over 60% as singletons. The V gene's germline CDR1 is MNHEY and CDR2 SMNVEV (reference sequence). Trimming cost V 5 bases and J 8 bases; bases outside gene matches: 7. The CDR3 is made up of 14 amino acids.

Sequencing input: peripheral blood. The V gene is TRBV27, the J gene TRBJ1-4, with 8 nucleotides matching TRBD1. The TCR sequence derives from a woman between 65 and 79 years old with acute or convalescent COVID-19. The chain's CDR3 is CASSPDREREKLFF. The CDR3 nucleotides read TGTGCCAGCAGTCCGGACAGGGAAAGAGAAAAACTGTTTTTT.